What follows are 19 T cell receptor beta chains derived from one specimen sequenced in a study of blood T cell repertoires in COVID-19 (dated by TCRdb to about 2020). The library was made by the immunoSEQ multiplex PCR assay. Entries here come from immuneACCESS through TCRdb and include only in-frame sequences with V and J called. Some clones fail to appear in such tables; in the studies checked, an unresolved V gene covers under half of the shortfall, and the cause of the remainder is unknown. The sample includes 200,000 to 250,000 clones, with around 90% observed a single time. Jointly, the top ten make up around 1.4% of the sample. Sequencing used peripheral blood. Every receptor here comes from a young man with active or convalescent COVID-19.

The chain joins TRBV7-9 to TRBJ1-2; 10 bases align to TRBD1. In germline, CDR1 is SEHNR, CDR2 FQNEAQ (reference sequence). With 5 bases clipped from V and 1 base from J, the junction kept 1 base outside the gene matches. The CDR3 consists of 14 residues. The CDR3, as DNA: TGTGCCAGCAGCCGGGACAGGGGTAACTATGGCTACACCTTC. Residues: CASSRDRGNYGYTF.

The chain carries TRBV7-2 and TRBJ2-2; no reliable D call. Germline CDR1 SGHTA, CDR2 FQGNSA. This CDR3 comprises 18 residues. Trimming pared 3 bases from V and 0 bases from J, leaving 17 bases between. Here the CDR3 DNA reads TGTGCCAGCAGCTTGATTGGTAGTCTCAGGACGAACACCGGGGAGCTGTTTTTT. Residues: CASSLIGSLRTNTGELFF.

The CDR3 region has the DNA TGTGCCAGCAGCCAAGACCTTGAGGGGCAGTACTTC. Protein product: CASSQDLEGQYF. V and J are TRBV3-1 (or the pseudogene TRBV3-2) and TRBJ2-7; D is possibly TRBD2 (5 bases). From germline, CDR1 is LGHDT and CDR2 YNNKEL (reference sequence). This CDR3 spans 12 amino acids. Between the trimmed V and J ends, which lost 0 bases and 9 bases, there was a span of 9 bases.

The chain joins TRBV28 to TRBJ1-3, with D unresolved. The germline gives CDR1 MDHEN, CDR2 SYDVKM. This CDR3 comprises 14 residues. Trimming took off 6 bases at V and 0 bases at J, with 9 bases between the two ends. CDR3 loop: CASSRRSSGNTIYF. The DNA of the CDR3 is TGTGCCAGCAGCCGACGGAGCTCTGGAAACACCATATATTTT.

The V call is TRBV10-3, the J call TRBJ1-3, with TRBD1 identical over 10 bases. Per the germline V gene, CDR1 is ENHRY and CDR2 is SYGVKD. With 8 bases clipped from V and 8 bases from J, the junction kept 9 bases outside the gene matches. This CDR3 comprises 14 residues. DNA for the CDR3: TGTGCCATCGGCAAGACAGGGGGCAGGGACACCATATATTTT. This codes for CAIGKTGGRDTIYF.

The chain links TRBV7-6 to TRBJ1-2, with 8 positions matching TRBD1. J lost 6 bases, V lost 3 bases, and 6 bases had no gene match. Germline CDR1 is SGHVS and CDR2 is FNYEAQ. The CDR3 consists of 14 residues. CDR3 bases: TGTGCCAGCAGCTTGAGCGGGACAGGAGATGGCTACACCTTC. It yields the protein CASSLSGTGDGYTF.

The chain is built from TRBV5-4 and TRBJ1-2; 8 positions agree with TRBD1. Germline loops: CDR1 SGHNT, CDR2 YYREEE (reference sequence). CDR3 length: 14 residues. The junction had 8 bases not matched to a gene; V was cut back by 3 bases and J by 7 bases. The CDR3 here is CASSYDRGGGGYTF. In DNA, the CDR3 is TGTGCCAGCAGCTACGACAGGGGAGGGGGTGGCTACACCTTC.

The chain combines TRBV7-2 with TRBJ1-1, with D hard to call. The CDR3 is made up of 14 amino acids. Trimming left V 2 bases short and J 10 bases short, with 17 bases between. Germline V gene sequence: CDR1 SGHTA, CDR2 FQGNSA. DNA of the CDR3: TGTGCCAGCAGCTTATCCCTTTCACGACGAGGAGCTTTCTTT. This sequence encodes CASSLSLSRRGAFF.

The gene calls are TRBV3-1 (or the pseudogene TRBV3-2) and TRBJ1-3; D is ambiguous. Per germline, CDR1 LGHDT and CDR2 YNNKEL (reference sequence). V gave up 0 bases and J gave up 4 bases, with 16 bases separating them. The CDR3 loop spans 17 amino acids. CDR3 loop: CASSQEVGEGPGNTIYF. The DNA for the CDR3 is TGTGCCAGCAGCCAAGAAGTCGGGGAAGGGCCGGGAAACACCATATATTTT.

The chain has TRBV7-9 and TRBJ1-1, with D perhaps matching TRBD1 (6 bases). Germline lookup yields CDR1 SEHNR and CDR2 FQNEAQ (reference sequence). V lost 5 bases, J lost 2 bases, and 12 bases lay in between. The CDR3 is 14 residues long. The CDR3 sequence: CASSQGQTNTEAFF. CDR3 nucleotide sequence: TGTGCCAGCAGCCAGGGACAAACTAACACTGAAGCTTTCTTT.

The chain links TRBV6-2 or TRBV6-3 to TRBJ1-4; 12 bases agree with TRBD1. V lost 4 bases and J lost 6; bases outside the gene matches: 6. The germline V gene has CDR1 MNHEY and CDR2 SVGEGT. The CDR3 contains 16 residues. CDR3 sequence: CASSSPGTGGYEKLFF. Here the CDR3 DNA reads TGTGCCAGCAGTTCGCCCGGGACAGGGGGCTATGAAAAACTGTTTTTT.

The V gene is TRBV10-2, the J gene TRBJ2-1; weak D call: TRBD1 (7 bases). V lost 4 bases to trimming and J lost 5 bases, with 18 bases between them. CDR3 length: 16 amino acids. Germline CDR1 reads WSHSY; CDR2 reads SAAADI. The CDR3 sequence: CASSVISGGPDNEQFF. CDR3 bases: TGCGCCAGCAGTGTTATCTCAGGGGGGCCCGACAATGAGCAGTTCTTC.

The rearrangement uses TRBV2 and TRBJ1-1; no firm D call. CDR1 SNHLY and CDR2 FYNNEI come from the germline V gene. The germline V and J ends were trimmed by 4 bases and 7 bases, with 10 bases remaining between them. CDR3 length equals 12 residues. CDR3 DNA: TGTGCCAGCAGTGCGACACGGTATGAAGCTTTCTTT. Amino acids: CASSATRYEAFF.

This sequence joins TRBV13 and TRBJ2-2; D unresolved. Germline V CDR1 and CDR2: PRHDT, FYEKMQ (reference sequence). V lost 4 bases to trimming and J lost 6 bases, with 6 bases between them. The CDR3 runs to 12 residues. The CDR3 DNA follows: TGTGCCAGCAGCTCACTACCCGGGGAGCTGTTTTTT. Translating gives CASSSLPGELFF.

The J gene is TRBJ1-1, the V gene TRBV7-9; D remains ambiguous. Trimming took 4 bases from V and 1 from J, leaving 7 bases between them. CDR3 length equals 13 residues. The germline CDR1 and CDR2 sequences are SEHNR and FQNEAQ (reference sequence). The DNA of the CDR3 is TGTGCCAGCAGCTCGGGAGCGAACACTGAAGCTTTCTTT. Its translation: CASSSGANTEAFF.

This clone was counted only a few times. The J gene is TRBJ2-7, the V gene TRBV7-2, with no clear D. The CDR3 runs 16 residues. The germline CDR1 and CDR2 sequences are SGHTA and FQGNSA. V was cut by 0 bases and J by 0 bases, with 12 bases left in between. The CDR3: CASSLALLKSSYEQYF. In DNA, the CDR3 is TGTGCCAGCAGCTTAGCCCTTTTAAAGAGCTCCTACGAGCAGTACTTC.

The chain uses TRBV14 and TRBJ2-7, with D possibly matching TRBD1 (5 bases). Germline CDR1 and CDR2: SGHDN and FVKESK. This CDR3 has 15 amino acids. V lost 0 bases and J 3 bases, leaving 12 bases between the germline ends. CDR3 sequence: CASSQEGSGIYEQYF. In nucleotides, the CDR3 is TGTGCCAGCAGCCAAGAAGGTTCAGGGATCTACGAGCAGTACTTC. The whole variable domain, filled in from reference TRBV14 and TRBJ2-7, reads EAGVTQFPSHSVIEKGQTVTLRCDPISGHDNLYWYRRVMGKEIKFLLHFVKESKQDESGMPNNRFLAERTGGTYSTLKVQPAELEDSGVYFCASSQEGSGIYEQYFGPGTRLTVT.

This clone came up a few times. The V gene is TRBV10-3, the J gene TRBJ2-2, with TRBD2 matching over 10 bases. This CDR3 spans 17 amino acids. With 10 bases clipped from V and 0 bases from J, the junction kept 11 bases outside the gene matches. Germline values: CDR1 ENHRY, CDR2 SYGVKD. Here the CDR3 DNA reads TGTGCCACCAGGTCGGGTAGCGGGAGGCCGAACACCGGGGAGCTGTTTTTT. Its translation: CATRSGSGRPNTGELFF.

The chain links TRBV18 to TRBJ1-2; TRBD1 agrees at 11 bases. The V gene end was trimmed by 2 bases and the J gene end by 4 bases; junction bases not matched to a gene: 3. The V gene's germline CDR1 is KGHSH and CDR2 LQKENI. CDR3 length: 15 residues. The CDR3 DNA reads as TGTGCCAGCTCACCAGGACAGGGGGCGACCTATGGCTACACCTTC. It codes for CASSPGQGATYGYTF. Based on the CDR3 plus reference TRBV18 and TRBJ1-2, the full variable domain is NAGVMQNPRHLVRRRGQEARLRCSPMKGHSHVYWYRQLPEEGLKFMVYLQKENIIDESGMPKERFSAEFPKEGPSILRIQQVVRGDSAAYFCASSPGQGATYGYTFGSGTRLTVV.